Described below is a single T cell receptor beta chain sequence and its context. Preparation of the TCR beta libraries relied on UMI-labeled 5' RACE. Reprocessing the 5' RACE reads, TCRdb reports a single entry for every CDR3 protein and omits DNA. The sample totals approximately 9,900 distinct CDR3 sequences. Per the germline V gene, CDR1 is MDHEN and CDR2 is SYDVKM. CDR3 size: 16 residues. These data are taken from a study of human CD8 memory T cell subsets. Per subset, duplicate vials of more than 130,000 sorted CD8+ T cells supplied RNA. The sequenced sample consisted of CD8+ T cells from PBMCs. This receptor was obtained from a human donor in good health. The J gene is TRBJ2-7, the V gene TRBV28; TCRdb's D call, TRBD1, is unchecked because there is no DNA. The CDR3 spells CASSSPRQAGDHEQYF.